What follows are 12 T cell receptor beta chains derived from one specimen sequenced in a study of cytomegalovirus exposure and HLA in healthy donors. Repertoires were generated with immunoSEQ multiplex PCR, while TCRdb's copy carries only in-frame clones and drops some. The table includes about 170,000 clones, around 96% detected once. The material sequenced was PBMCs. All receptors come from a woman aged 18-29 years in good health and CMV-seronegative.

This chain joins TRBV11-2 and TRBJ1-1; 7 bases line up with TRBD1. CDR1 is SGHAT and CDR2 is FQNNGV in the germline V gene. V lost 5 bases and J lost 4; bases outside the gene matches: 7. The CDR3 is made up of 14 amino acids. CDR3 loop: CASSRRGSSTEAFF. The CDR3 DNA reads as TGTGCCAGCAGCCGCAGGGGGTCTAGCACTGAAGCTTTCTTT.

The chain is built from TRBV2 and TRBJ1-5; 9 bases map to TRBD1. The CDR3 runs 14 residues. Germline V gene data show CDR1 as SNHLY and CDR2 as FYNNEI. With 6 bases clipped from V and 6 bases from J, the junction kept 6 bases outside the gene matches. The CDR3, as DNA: TGTGCCAGCAGCGTACAGGGGGCGGGTCAGCCCCAGCATTTT. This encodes CASSVQGAGQPQHF.

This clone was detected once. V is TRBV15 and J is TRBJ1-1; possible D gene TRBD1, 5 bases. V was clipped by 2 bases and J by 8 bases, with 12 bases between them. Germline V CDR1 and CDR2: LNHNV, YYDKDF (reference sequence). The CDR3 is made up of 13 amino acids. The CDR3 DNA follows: TGTGCCACCAGCAGATATGGGGAGGGGGAAGCTTTCTTT. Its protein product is CATSRYGEGEAFF.

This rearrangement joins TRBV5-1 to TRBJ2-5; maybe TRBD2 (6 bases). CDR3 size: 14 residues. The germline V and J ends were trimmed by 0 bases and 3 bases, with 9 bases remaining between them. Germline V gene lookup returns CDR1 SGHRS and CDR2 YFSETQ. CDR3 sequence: CASSLGPSEETQYF. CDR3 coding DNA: TGCGCCAGCAGCTTGGGGCCTAGCGAAGAGACCCAGTACTTC.

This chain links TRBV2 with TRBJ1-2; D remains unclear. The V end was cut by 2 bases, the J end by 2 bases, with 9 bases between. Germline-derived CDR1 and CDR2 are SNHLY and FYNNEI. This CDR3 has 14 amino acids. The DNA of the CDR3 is TGTGCCAGCAGTGAATCGAGATTAAACTATGGCTACACCTTC. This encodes CASSESRLNYGYTF.

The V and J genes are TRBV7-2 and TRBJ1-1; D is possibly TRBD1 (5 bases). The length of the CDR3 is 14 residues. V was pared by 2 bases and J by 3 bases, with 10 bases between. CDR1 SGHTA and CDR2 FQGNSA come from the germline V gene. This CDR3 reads CASSLQGVYTEAFF. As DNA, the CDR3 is TGTGCCAGCAGCTTACAAGGGGTTTACACTGAAGCTTTCTTT.

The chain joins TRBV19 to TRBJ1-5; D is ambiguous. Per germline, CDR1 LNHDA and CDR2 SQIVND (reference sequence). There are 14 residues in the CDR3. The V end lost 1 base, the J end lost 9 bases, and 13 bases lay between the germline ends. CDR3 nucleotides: TGTGCCAGTAGTATAGTCCCCGGCGAGGCGCCCCAGCATTTT. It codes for CASSIVPGEAPQHF.

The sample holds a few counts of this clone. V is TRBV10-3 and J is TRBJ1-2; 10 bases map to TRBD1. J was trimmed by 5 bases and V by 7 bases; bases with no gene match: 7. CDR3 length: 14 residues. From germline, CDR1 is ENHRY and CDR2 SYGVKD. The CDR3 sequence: CAINGGQGEYGYTF. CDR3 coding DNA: TGTGCCATCAATGGCGGACAGGGGGAGTATGGCTACACCTTC.

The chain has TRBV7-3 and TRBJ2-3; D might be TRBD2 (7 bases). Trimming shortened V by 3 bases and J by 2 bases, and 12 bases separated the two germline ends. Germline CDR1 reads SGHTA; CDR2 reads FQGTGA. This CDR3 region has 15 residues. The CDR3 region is CASSFAGAVTDTQYF. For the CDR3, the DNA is TGTGCCAGCAGCTTCGCGGGGGCGGTCACAGATACGCAGTATTTT.

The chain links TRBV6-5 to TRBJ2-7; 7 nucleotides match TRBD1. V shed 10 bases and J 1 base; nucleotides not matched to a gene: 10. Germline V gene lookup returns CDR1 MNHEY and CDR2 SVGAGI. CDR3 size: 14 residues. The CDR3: CATTRDSPSYEQYF. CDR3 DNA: TGTGCCACCACTCGGGACAGTCCTTCCTACGAGCAGTACTTC.

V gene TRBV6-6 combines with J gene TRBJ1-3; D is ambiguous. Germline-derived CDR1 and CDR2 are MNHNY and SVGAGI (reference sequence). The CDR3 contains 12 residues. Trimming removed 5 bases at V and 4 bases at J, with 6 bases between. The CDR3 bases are TGTGCCAGCAGTGAGTCGGGAAACACCATATATTTT. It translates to CASSESGNTIYF.

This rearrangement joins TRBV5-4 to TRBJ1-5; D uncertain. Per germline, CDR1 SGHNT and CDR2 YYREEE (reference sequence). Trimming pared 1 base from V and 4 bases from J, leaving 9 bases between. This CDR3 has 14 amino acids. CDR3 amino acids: CASSLLQKNQPQHF. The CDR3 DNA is TGTGCCAGCAGCTTGTTACAGAAAAATCAGCCCCAGCATTTT.